A single sample gave rise to the 12 T cell receptor beta chains below, sequenced in a study of a mutant IDH1 vaccine in newly diagnosed glioma. Generated by immunoSEQ multiplex PCR, the TCRdb table keeps only in-frame clones and is missing some. The sample has around 41,000 clones, 80% to 90% seen once. These receptors are not linked to any known antigen. Indicated time point: week 35, safety follow-up. The study gave 300 ug of mutant IDH1 20-mer peptide per vaccine dose, with topical imiquimod. The sample consisted of PBMCs, taken from a glioma patient whose treatment included an IDH1 peptide vaccine. The source is a man aged 35-49 years with glioma.

This chain connects TRBV5-1 to TRBJ1-2; tentatively, D is TRBD1 (5 bases). Germline V CDR1 and CDR2: SGHRS, YFSETQ. V was trimmed by 4 bases and J by 6 bases, leaving 22 bases between them. The CDR3 sequence is 16 residues long. The CDR3 spells CASSPRTASGMDGYTF. CDR3 coding DNA: TGCGCCAGCAGCCCTAGGACGGCGTCAGGGATGGATGGCTACACCTTC.

The V call is TRBV10-3, the J call TRBJ1-1, with D perhaps TRBD1 (6 bases). The V end was cut by 6 bases, the J end by 2 bases, with 16 bases between. The germline V gene has CDR1 ENHRY and CDR2 SYGVKD. This CDR3 has 15 amino acids. This CDR3 reads CAIREGVLVNTEAFF. The CDR3 coding sequence is TGTGCCATCAGGGAGGGGGTCCTAGTTAACACTGAAGCTTTCTTT.

This chain uses TRBV5-1 with TRBJ1-1; D unresolved. The germline V and J ends were trimmed by 3 bases and 1 base, with 13 bases remaining between them. CDR1 SGHRS and CDR2 YFSETQ come from the germline V gene. The CDR3 length is 15 residues. CDR3: CASSSLSGKNTEAFF. DNA for the CDR3: TGCGCCAGCAGCTCCCTATCCGGGAAGAACACTGAAGCTTTCTTT.

This chain links TRBV7-2 with TRBJ2-5; TRBD2 aligns across 8 bases. Germline CDR1 is SGHTA and CDR2 is FQGNSA. The CDR3 extends over 14 amino acids. The ends lost 5 bases at V and 4 bases at J; junction bases unmatched: 6. The DNA for the CDR3 is TGTGCCAGCAGCCTGAGCGGGAGATCAGAGACCCAGTACTTC. Translating it yields CASSLSGRSETQYF.

The rearrangement links TRBV29-1 to TRBJ2-3, with 12 bases that match TRBD2. Trimming removed 3 bases from V and 4 bases from J; junction bases left unmatched: 5. The CDR3 runs to 15 residues. Per the germline V gene, CDR1 is SQVTM and CDR2 is ANQGSEA. CDR3 protein: CSVEPTSGSADTQYF. The CDR3 DNA reads as TGCAGCGTTGAGCCGACTAGCGGGAGCGCAGATACGCAGTATTTT.

The chain carries TRBV6-5 and TRBJ2-3, with a weak D call TRBD2 (5 bases). The CDR3 consists of 14 residues. The V gene lost 5 bases and the J gene lost 6 bases, with 15 bases spanning the gap. The germline gives CDR1 MNHEY, CDR2 SVGAGI. The CDR3 region is CASSAKLESDTQYF. CDR3 sequence (DNA): TGTGCCAGCAGTGCAAAACTAGAATCCGATACGCAGTATTTT.

This chain joins TRBV5-1 and TRBJ1-6, with TRBD1 matching over 7 bases. The CDR3 totals 13 residues. CDR1 is SGHRS, CDR2 YFSETQ, per germline. V dropped 3 bases and J dropped 15; count of bases not matched to a gene: 9. CDR3 amino acids: CASSSLQGMGLHF. CDR3 nucleotides: TGCGCCAGCAGCTCCCTACAGGGGATGGGCCTCCACTTT.

The chain uses TRBV5-4 and TRBJ2-2; 8 bases agree with TRBD1. The CDR3 has 15 amino acids. V dropped 3 bases and J dropped 1; count of bases not matched to a gene: 2. Germline V lookup: CDR1 SGHNT, CDR2 YYREEE (reference sequence). The CDR3 protein is CASSWGTGNTGELFF. CDR3 bases: TGTGCCAGCAGCTGGGGGACAGGGAACACCGGGGAGCTGTTTTTT.

The V gene is TRBV14, the J gene TRBJ2-7, with 8 nucleotides matching TRBD1. Germline CDR1 SGHDN, CDR2 FVKESK. CDR3 length equals 13 residues. V was clipped by 4 bases and J by 6 bases; unmatched bases: 5. CDR3 DNA sequence: TGTGCCAGCAGCCGGACAGGGCATGGCGAGCAGTACTTC. This codes for CASSRTGHGEQYF.

This clone turned up a few times. This rearrangement joins TRBV18 to TRBJ1-1; D remains ambiguous. CDR1 is KGHSH and CDR2 is LQKENI in the germline V gene. The germline V and J ends were trimmed by 1 base and 7 bases, with 13 bases remaining between them. The CDR3 is made up of 14 amino acids. CDR3 nucleotides: TGTGCCAGCTCACCACGGCCGGGAGTGGATGAAGCTTTCTTT. The encoded protein is CASSPRPGVDEAFF.

This sequence joins TRBV11-1 and TRBJ2-1, with 10 positions matching TRBD2. CDR1 and CDR2 from the germline V gene are SGHAT and FQDESV (reference sequence). The J segment lost 6 bases and the V segment lost 4 bases, leaving 9 bases of the junction unmatched. The CDR3 runs 16 residues. The CDR3 sequence is CASSSPLAGVVNEQFF. In DNA, the CDR3 is TGTGCCAGCAGCTCCCCTCTAGCGGGAGTGGTCAATGAGCAGTTCTTC.

The gene calls are TRBV12-5 and TRBJ1-1; 7 positions match TRBD1. CDR1 and CDR2 (germline): LGHNT, FRNRAP. Trimming cost V 5 bases and J 8 bases; bases outside gene matches: 5. This CDR3 comprises 12 residues. The CDR3, as DNA: TGTGCTAGTGGTCTTCACAGGGGCGAAGCTTTCTTT. Translation gives CASGLHRGEAFF.